Below are 20 T cell receptor beta chains sequenced from a single sample in a study of T cell repertoires in cytomegalovirus infection. The antigens for these receptors are not known. Each CDR3 protein gets one entry after TCRdb re-called the reads with MiXCR. This sample has a few hundred thousand distinct CDR3 sequences; approximately 40% occur once, and the top ten carry about half. The specimen comprised cultured PBMCs, sampled from culture after CMV antigen stimulation. All receptors derive from a human donor in good health (CMV status not recorded). Some clones in this sample may be carry-over from other donors' samples.

This rearrangement joins TRBV29-1 to TRBJ2-1, with D possibly called TRBD1 or TRBD2 (5 bases each). V lost 6 bases to trimming and J lost 9 bases, with 21 bases between them. Germline V lookup: CDR1 SQVTM, CDR2 ANQGSEA. The CDR3 totals 14 residues. As DNA, the CDR3 is TGCAGCGTAAGAGGTCAGGGACCTTTGAGTGAGCAGTTCTTC. This sequence encodes CSVRGQGPLSEQFF.

This clonotype was seen at least ten times. J is TRBJ1-5 and V is TRBV5-1; the D is unclear. Looked up from germline, CDR1 is SGHRS and CDR2 is YFSETQ. Trimming shortened V by 2 bases and J by 1 base, and 4 bases separated the two germline ends. The CDR3 sequence is 13 residues long. Written as DNA, the CDR3 is TGCGCCAGCAGCTTTGACAGCAATCAGCCCCAGCATTTT. Encoded protein: CASSFDSNQPQHF.

This clonotype occurred a few times. V is TRBV10-3 and J is TRBJ2-1, with TRBD1 matching over 10 bases. Germline CDR1 reads ENHRY; CDR2 reads SYGVKD. The V gene end was trimmed by 9 bases and the J gene end by 8 bases; junction bases not matched to a gene: 4. This CDR3 comprises 12 residues. The CDR3 here is CAIGQGGDEQFF. The CDR3 nucleotides are TGTGCCATAGGACAGGGGGGCGATGAGCAGTTCTTC.

The V gene is TRBV12-3 or TRBV12-4, the J gene TRBJ2-7, with 8 positions matching TRBD2. After removal of 7 bases from V and 5 bases from J, the junction contained 10 bases not matched to a gene. This CDR3 has 14 residues. The CDR3 region has the DNA TGTGCCAGCACTCCGGGACTAGTAGGTCACGAGCAGTACTTC. It specifies CASTPGLVGHEQYF.

This clonotype was observed a few times. The gene calls are TRBV6-2 or TRBV6-3 and TRBJ2-7; weak D call: TRBD2 (5 bases). CDR3 length equals 11 residues. The V end was cut by 2 bases, the J end by 6 bases, with 5 bases between. Germline assignment: CDR1 MNHEY and CDR2 SVGEGT. CDR3 sequence reads: CASSYAGEQYF. The CDR3, as DNA: TGTGCCAGCAGTTACGCGGGCGAGCAGTACTTC.

The rearrangement uses TRBV11-2 and TRBJ2-1, with D possibly matching TRBD2 (6 bases). With 4 bases removed from V and 0 bases from J, the gap between germline ends came to 13 bases. The CDR3 extends over 16 amino acids. Germline assignment: CDR1 SGHAT and CDR2 FQNNGV. CDR3 protein: CASSSERASSYNEQFF. The CDR3, as DNA: TGTGCCAGCAGCTCCGAGCGGGCGAGCTCCTACAATGAGCAGTTCTTC.

The chain links TRBV11-2 to TRBJ2-1, with D perhaps matching TRBD2 (6 bases). V lost 5 bases and J lost 7, with 15 bases in between. The V gene's germline CDR1 is SGHAT and CDR2 FQNNGV. CDR3 length: 14 amino acids. CDR3 protein: CASSIRLGGNEQFF. CDR3 in DNA: TGTGCCAGCAGCATCCGACTAGGAGGGAATGAGCAGTTCTTC.

The V and J genes are TRBV5-4 and TRBJ2-3, with 13 nucleotides matching TRBD2. CDR1 is SGHNT and CDR2 is YYREEE in the germline V gene (reference sequence). The CDR3 loop spans 17 amino acids. V trimming: 4 bases; J trimming: 3 bases; junction bases outside the gene matches: 8. Written as DNA, the CDR3 is TGTGCCAGCAGCCCGCGGACTAGCGGGAGTACAACAGATACGCAGTATTTT. Translation: CASSPRTSGSTTDTQYF.

A few counts support this clonotype. The J gene is TRBJ2-2, the V gene TRBV12-3 or TRBV12-4; D uncertain. Trimming removed 7 bases from V and 3 bases from J, with 18 bases in between. CDR3 size: 16 residues. The CDR3 nucleotides read TGTGCCAGCAAGGGTGTCCCTGGCGAGGACACCGGGGAGCTGTTTTTT. Its protein product is CASKGVPGEDTGELFF.

This clonotype was seen a handful of times. This sequence joins TRBV7-2 and TRBJ2-6; D perhaps matches TRBD2 (6 bases). The CDR3 consists of 16 residues. CDR1 and CDR2 (germline): SGHTA, FQGNSA. Trimming took off 2 bases at V and 1 base at J, with 9 bases between the two ends. CDR3 nucleotide sequence: TGTGCCAGCAGCTTAATGGGGGGATCTGGGGCCAACGTCCTGACTTTC. Amino acids: CASSLMGGSGANVLTF.

The chain combines TRBV5-1 with TRBJ2-1; TRBD2 aligns across 9 bases. Trimming at V came to 2 bases and at J to 5 bases, leaving 8 bases not matched to a gene. Germline V gene sequence: CDR1 SGHRS, CDR2 YFSETQ. The CDR3 sequence is 16 residues long. This chain's CDR3 is CASSFLAGGPNNEQFF. CDR3 nucleotides: TGCGCCAGCAGCTTCCTGGCGGGAGGGCCTAACAATGAGCAGTTCTTC.

This clonotype showed up just a few times. This chain joins TRBV7-9 and TRBJ2-5; D gene ambiguous. Germline CDR1 SEHNR, CDR2 FQNEAQ (reference sequence). The CDR3 sequence is 14 residues long. V lost 5 bases and J lost 4, with 14 bases in between. Written as DNA, the CDR3 is TGTGCCAGCAGCCCCGACGGCCCCGGAGAGACCCAGTACTTC. Amino acids: CASSPDGPGETQYF.

The count of this clonotype is one. This chain connects TRBV7-6 to TRBJ2-6; D uncertain. The CDR3 has 15 residues. The germline CDR1 and CDR2 sequences are SGHVS and FNYEAQ. Trimming took 1 base from V and 4 from J, leaving 8 bases between them. The CDR3 DNA is TGTGCCAGCAGCTTAGGAGGATTCGGGGCCAACGTCCTGACTTTC. Translation: CASSLGGFGANVLTF.

Ten or more counts support this clonotype. This chain connects TRBV7-2 to TRBJ2-3; TRBD2 agrees at 11 bases. The ends lost 5 bases at V and 5 bases at J; junction bases unmatched: 6. Germline-derived CDR1 and CDR2 are SGHTA and FQGNSA. This CDR3 has 15 amino acids. This CDR3 reads CASSIVGLAGDTQYF. CDR3 in DNA: TGTGCCAGCAGCATCGTTGGACTAGCGGGAGATACGCAGTATTTT.

The V and J genes are TRBV7-8 and TRBJ1-1; D ambiguous. Per the germline V gene, CDR1 is SGHVS and CDR2 is FQNEAQ. The CDR3 is 14 residues long. The V end was cut by 5 bases, the J end by 4 bases, with 14 bases between. The CDR3 protein is CASSTPVRSTEAFF. The CDR3 nucleotides read TGTGCCAGCAGCACCCCCGTTAGGAGCACTGAAGCTTTCTTT.

This clonotype was seen many times. The V call is TRBV7-2, the J call TRBJ1-2; D unclear. Trimming stripped 5 bases from V and 4 bases from J, with 20 bases between. Germline CDR1 reads SGHTA; CDR2 reads FQGNSA. The CDR3 consists of 16 residues. The CDR3 bases are TGTGCCAGCAGCCACCCCTCGCTCGGGGAGGTCTATGGCTACACCTTC. Translating it yields CASSHPSLGEVYGYTF.

This clonotype was observed a few times. The chain recombines TRBV6-6 with TRBJ2-7; D is undetermined. The CDR3 sequence is 16 residues long. The germline gives CDR1 MNHNY, CDR2 SVGAGI (reference sequence). V was clipped by 0 bases and J by 2 bases, with 14 bases between them. The CDR3 DNA follows: TGTGCCAGCAGTTACTCGACGGAGATGGCCCCCTACGAGCAGTACTTC. It yields the protein CASSYSTEMAPYEQYF.

The V and J genes are TRBV6-2 or TRBV6-3 and TRBJ1-5; D unresolved. The CDR3 extends over 14 amino acids. V gave up 5 bases and J gave up 4 bases, with 12 bases separating them. Germline assignment: CDR1 MNHEY and CDR2 SVGEGT. This chain's CDR3 is CASSRRVNNQPQHF. CDR3 in DNA: TGTGCCAGCAGTCGCCGGGTTAATAATCAGCCCCAGCATTTT.

CDR3 coding DNA: TGTGCCAGCAGTCTTAGGGGGTCCCCAGAGACCCAGTACTTC. The encoded protein is CASSLRGSPETQYF. The V and J genes are TRBV12-3 or TRBV12-4 and TRBJ2-5; TRBD1 is a possible D gene (6 bases). Deletions cut 5 bases from V and 4 bases from J, with 14 bases between. The CDR3 is made up of 14 amino acids.

The J gene is TRBJ1-2, the V gene TRBV5-4, with TRBD1 as a possible D gene (5 bases). V lost 9 bases to trimming and J lost 4 bases, with 16 bases between them. Germline CDR1 is SGHNT and CDR2 is YYREEE (reference sequence). This CDR3 is built from 13 residues. The CDR3 reads CATQPGLVYGYTF. In DNA, the CDR3 is TGTGCCACCCAACCGGGACTGGTCTATGGCTACACCTTC.